The next 2 T cell receptor beta chains were all read from a single sample in a study of cytomegalovirus exposure and HLA in healthy donors (dated by TCRdb to 2016 to 2017). The library was prepared using the immunoSEQ multiplex PCR assay. A mixture of 60 forward primers for TCR Vbeta segments and 13 reverse primers for TCR Jbeta segments was used in the multiplex PCR. TCRdb's version of the immuneACCESS table is confined to in-frame rearrangements and falls short of the full clone set. An unresolved V gene accounts for under half of the shortfall where checked; the remainder is of unknown origin. The sample records approximately 110,000 clones, 70% to 85% of which are singletons. The ten most abundant clones make up 13% of the sample. The sample comprised PBMCs. The receptors derive from a woman between 35 and 50 years old in good health and CMV-seropositive.

The chain combines TRBV28 with TRBJ2-7; 7 positions match TRBD2. The CDR3 spans 14 residues. The V segment lost 4 bases and the J segment 6 bases; nucleotides outside the gene matches: 9. Germline lookup yields CDR1 MDHEN and CDR2 SYDVKM. The DNA of the CDR3 is TGTGCCAGCAGTTCCCGGACTAGTTCACGCGAGCAGTACTTC. This translates into CASSSRTSSREQYF.

As DNA, the CDR3 is TGTGCCATCAGTGAACGGGCAGGGGCGTCCGGGATTCAGTACTTC. Its protein product is CAISERAGASGIQYF. The chain employs TRBV10-3 and TRBJ2-4, with D perhaps matching TRBD1 (6 bases). Per the germline V gene, CDR1 is ENHRY and CDR2 is SYGVKD. The CDR3 contains 15 residues. The V end was cut by 3 bases, the J end by 10 bases, with 19 bases between.